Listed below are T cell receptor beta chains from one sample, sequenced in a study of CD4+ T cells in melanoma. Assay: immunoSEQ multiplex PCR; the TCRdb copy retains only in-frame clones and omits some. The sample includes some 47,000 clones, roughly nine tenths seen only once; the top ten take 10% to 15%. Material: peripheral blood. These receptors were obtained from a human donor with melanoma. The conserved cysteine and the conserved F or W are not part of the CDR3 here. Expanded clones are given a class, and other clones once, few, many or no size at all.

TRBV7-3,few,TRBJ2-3,ASSSTSGGDTQY
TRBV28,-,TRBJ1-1,ASSPSTLTEAF
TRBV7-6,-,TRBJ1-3,ASSGDSPSGNTIY
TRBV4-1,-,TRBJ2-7,ASSQGRGVYYEQY
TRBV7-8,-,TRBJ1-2,ASSPYSPQGDYGYT
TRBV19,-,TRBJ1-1,ASIPPPGIMNTEAF
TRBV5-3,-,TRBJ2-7,ARSLTSDYEQY
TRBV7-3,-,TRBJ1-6,ASSPWGADSPLH
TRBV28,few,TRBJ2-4,ASSLSIDIQY
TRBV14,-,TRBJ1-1,ASSQGVCTEAF
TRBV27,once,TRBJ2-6,ASSLAGANVLT
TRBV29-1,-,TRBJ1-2,SAAGTGGAGYGYT
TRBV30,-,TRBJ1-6,AWSFGQGPYSYNSPLH
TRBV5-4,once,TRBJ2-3,ASSLGLSDRAEDTQY
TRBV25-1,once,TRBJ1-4,ASSDSLGTVGKLF
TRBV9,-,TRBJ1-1,ASSLTPADTEAF
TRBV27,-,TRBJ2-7,ASSMQGAGYEQY
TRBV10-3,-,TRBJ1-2,AISLDGNYGYT
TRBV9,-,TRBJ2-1,ASSPILAGYNEQF
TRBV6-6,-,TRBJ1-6,ASSTPVAGSSPLH
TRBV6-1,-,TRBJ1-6,ASWDLVESPLH
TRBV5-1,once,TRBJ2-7,ASSLYTTYEQY
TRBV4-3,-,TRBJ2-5,ASSQRGNQETQY
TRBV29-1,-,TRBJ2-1,SVPNSSGGGDEQF
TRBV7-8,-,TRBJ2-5,ASNRGGQTQY
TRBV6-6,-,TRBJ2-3,ASSYRETDTQY
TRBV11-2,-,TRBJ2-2,ASSFIPGLGPGELF
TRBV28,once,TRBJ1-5,ASSFGTGRFDRSNQPQH
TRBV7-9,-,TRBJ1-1,ASSSGWGLNTEAF
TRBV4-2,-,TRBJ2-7,ASSETWTGLGEQY
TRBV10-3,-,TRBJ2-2,AIRRQGGLKDTGELF
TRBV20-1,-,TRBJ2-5,SARMQETQY
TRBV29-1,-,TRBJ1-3,SVRGGVRGNTIY
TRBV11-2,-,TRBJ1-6,ASSHVQGTRRNNSPLH
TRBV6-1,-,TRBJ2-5,ASSEYRTGQQETQY
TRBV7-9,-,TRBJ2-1,ASSSPQIYGTEGNEQF
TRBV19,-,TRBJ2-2,ASSSFSFTGELF
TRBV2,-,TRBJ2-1,ASGRTSGSYNEQF
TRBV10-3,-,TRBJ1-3,AISGGQAFSGNTIY
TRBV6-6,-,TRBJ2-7,AALQGLASYDQY
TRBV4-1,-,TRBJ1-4,ASSHLDRAKEKLF
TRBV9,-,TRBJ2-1,ASSVGLAGGLNEQF
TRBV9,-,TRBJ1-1,ASSVGSGLNTEAF
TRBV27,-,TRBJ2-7,ASSHGQGGEQY
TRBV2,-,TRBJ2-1,ASSGKGFDNEQF
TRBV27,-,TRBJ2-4,ASSLRQGAAKNIQY
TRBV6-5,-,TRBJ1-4,ASSFQGTNEKLF
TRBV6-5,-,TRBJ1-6,ASSWGTGTYNSPLH
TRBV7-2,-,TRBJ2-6,AICPRGSGANVLT
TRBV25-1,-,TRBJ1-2,ASRGPYYGYT
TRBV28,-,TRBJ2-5,ASSLGTSVRETQY